The entry that follows covers one T cell receptor (beta chain) sequence. As yet, its antigen is unknown. The data were taken from a study of shared clonotypes between healthy human individuals. At the level of the study: CD8 memory received one plate per donor, CD8 naive two, CD4 memory three and CD4 naive three. Findings and caveats of the study: Apart from blood, nothing was sampled; tissue repertoires likely differ. Non-shared clonotypes were found to have lower generation probabilities than the clonotypes that were shared by all four of the sorted-subset donors.

Deletions cut 5 bases from V and 5 bases from J, with 13 bases between. Germline V lookup: CDR1 MNHEY, CDR2 SMNVEV (reference sequence). CDR3 length: 13 residues. In the authors' methods: ImmunoSEQ junction-only sequences lacked quality scores, so their filtering differed. The table came from immunoSEQ multiplex PCR; TCRdb's copy has only in-frame clones and leaves some out. V and J calls and clone size are as listed in that table; D and trimming were resolved from the DNA. The table includes over a million clones, around 74% detected once. This sequence originates from a man aged 18 to 35 in good health. Sequencing input: memory CD4+ T cells sorted from blood. Subset of the sample: CD45RA-negative fraction. The chain couples TRBV27 to TRBJ2-7; D is perhaps TRBD1 (6 bases). The CDR3 sequence: CASSPYRDHEQYF. CDR3 sequence (DNA): TGTGCCAGCAGTCCCTACAGGGACCACGAGCAGTACTTC.